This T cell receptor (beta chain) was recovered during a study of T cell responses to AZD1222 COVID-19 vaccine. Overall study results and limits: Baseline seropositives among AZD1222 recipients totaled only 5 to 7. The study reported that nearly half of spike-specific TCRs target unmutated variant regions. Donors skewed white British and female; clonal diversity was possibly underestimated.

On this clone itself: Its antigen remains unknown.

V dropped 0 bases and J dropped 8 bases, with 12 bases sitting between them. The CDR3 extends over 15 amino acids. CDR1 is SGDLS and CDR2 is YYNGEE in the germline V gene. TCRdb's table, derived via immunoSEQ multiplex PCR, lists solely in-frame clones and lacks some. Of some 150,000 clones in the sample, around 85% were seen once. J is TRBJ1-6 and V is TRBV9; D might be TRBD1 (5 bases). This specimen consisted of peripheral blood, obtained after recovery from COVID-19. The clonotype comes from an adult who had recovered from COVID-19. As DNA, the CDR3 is TGTGCCAGCAGCGTAGATTGGGGGGGGGATTCACCCCTCCACTTT. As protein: CASSVDWGGDSPLHF.